The 10 T cell receptor beta chains below all came from one sample that was sequenced in a study of MAIT cells during Salmonella Paratyphi A infection (dated by TCRdb to about 2017). This sample's time point label indicates: after infection, following antibiotic treatment. Using flow cytometry, MAIT cells, defined as Valpha7.2+ CD161+ T cells, were identified and sorted. On the study overall, not on this receptor specifically: MAIT TRBV usage was found to be oligoclonal, with TRBV20 and TRBV6 favoured, and appeared to be unchanged by infection.

Their antigen targets remain unknown. The library was made by 5' RACE. Sequenced using an Illumina MiSeq. Clones were called with MiXCR by TCRdb after fastp trimmed the public reads at Q25, and only in-frame beta chains were retained. Rows matching on CDR3 protein sequence are summarized as one entry with the most common DNA and genes. This sample has roughly 1,500 distinct CDR3 sequences in its table, and roughly 70% of those were observed once. The ten largest clones represent just under 50% of the sample. The input for sequencing was MAIT cells from blood, taken at the last sampling point of the challenge study. These receptors were collected from a person aged 18 to 75 who was deliberately infected with Salmonella Paratyphi A in a paratyphoid fever challenge study.

This chain joins TRBV6-5 and TRBJ2-1; the match to TRBD1 covers 7 bases. Trimming removed 4 bases from V and 6 bases from J; junction bases left unmatched: 9. CDR1 and CDR2 (germline): MNHEY, SVGAGI. The CDR3 spans 15 residues. The CDR3, as DNA: TGTGCCAGCAGTTTTGACGGGACAGAGATCAATGAGCAGTTCTTC. It is translated as CASSFDGTEINEQFF.

By share, this clonotype counts as large. The chain has TRBV6-5 and TRBJ2-3; TRBD2 matches 9 bases. Germline trimming cut 4 bases from V and 2 bases from J; bases unmatched to any gene: 4. The CDR3 length is 15 residues. The germline V gene encodes CDR1 MNHEY and CDR2 SVGAGI. Here the CDR3 reads CASSFSSGATDTQYF. The CDR3 nucleotides are TGTGCCAGCAGTTTCTCTAGCGGGGCCACAGATACGCAGTATTTT.

On this clonotype: A read error is likely, as this CDR3 ends without the conserved phenylalanine or tryptophan. Because the CDR3's place on the DNA is in doubt, the DNA is left out and the CDR3 is given as listed by TCRdb. The J gene is TRBJ1-1, the V gene TRBV29-1; the DNA was not compared with TRBD1, the D call given in the table. The CDR3 spans 13 amino acids, including both terminal residues. Germline V gives CDR1 SQVTM, CDR2 ANQGSEA. Here the CDR3 reads CSARDREGTEDLG.

The rearrangement joins TRBV6-4 to TRBJ2-2; D is perhaps TRBD1 (6 bases). V was trimmed by 3 bases and J by 4 bases, leaving 6 bases between them. Germline V gene data show CDR1 as MRHNA and CDR2 as SNTAGT. This CDR3 is 13 amino acids long. In DNA, the CDR3 is TGTGCCAGCAGTGAACAGGGCACCGGGGAGCTGTTTTTT. It is translated as CASSEQGTGELFF.

This rearrangement joins TRBV6-1 to TRBJ2-1; 10 bases align to TRBD2. The CDR3 covers 17 residues. The V gene end was trimmed by 6 bases and the J gene end by 4 bases; junction bases not matched to a gene: 12. Per the germline V gene, CDR1 is MNHNS and CDR2 is SASEGT. The CDR3 coding sequence is TGTGCCAGCAGCTTCAAACCTGGGACTAGCGAGTACAATGAGCAGTTCTTC. Its translation is CASSFKPGTSEYNEQFF.

V usage is TRBV4-3 and J usage is TRBJ1-1, with TRBD1 matching 7 bases. This CDR3 has 15 amino acids. The germline CDR1 and CDR2 sequences are LGHNA and YSLEER. The ends lost 5 bases at V and 5 bases at J; junction bases unmatched: 11. The CDR3: CASSARDREGTEAFF. The CDR3 region has the DNA TGCGCCAGCAGCGCAAGAGACAGGGAGGGTACTGAAGCTTTCTTT.

Comments on this clonotype: Likely a read error: the CDR3 ends without its conserved phenylalanine or tryptophan. It is unclear where the CDR3 begins or ends on the DNA, so no DNA is shown, and the CDR3 is as TCRdb lists it. V gene TRBV4-2 combines with J gene TRBJ1-6. Per germline, CDR1 LGHNA and CDR2 YNFKEQ. The CDR3 spans 14 amino acids, including both terminal residues. CDR3 loop: CASSQDSENEKRKG.

Comment on this clonotype: An end of the junction does not agree with germline; a read error may underlie this. The gene calls are TRBV7-7 and TRBJ2-1, with unresolved D. From germline, CDR1 is SSHAT and CDR2 FNYEAQ (reference sequence). CDR3 length: 14 amino acids. This CDR3 is CASSLDGPYNEQFF. In nucleotides, the CDR3 is TGTGCTAGCAGCTTAGACGGTCCCTACAATGAGCAGTTCTTC.

V and J are TRBV20-1 and TRBJ2-5; D is possibly TRBD1 (5 bases). The CDR3 is 14 amino acids. V was clipped by 6 bases and J by 1 base, with 15 bases between them. From germline, CDR1 is DFQATT and CDR2 SNEGSKA (reference sequence). CDR3 nucleotide sequence: TGCAGTGCCACCCTCACAGGTCTCCAAGAGACCCAGTACTTC. Translating gives CSATLTGLQETQYF.

This clonotype is judged hyperexpanded. The rearrangement joins TRBV6-4 to TRBJ2-6; TRBD1 matches at 7 bases. Trimming at V came to 4 bases and at J to 4 bases, leaving 7 bases not matched to a gene. Germline loops: CDR1 MRHNA, CDR2 SNTAGT. The CDR3 contains 16 residues. The CDR3 DNA is TGTGCCAGCAGTGGAGGGGGCGGTACAGGGGCCAACGTCCTGACTTTC. Amino acid sequence: CASSGGGGTGANVLTF.